Listed below are T cell receptor beta chains from one sample, sequenced in a study of blood T cell repertoires in COVID-19. The method was immunoSEQ multiplex PCR; TCRdb's version includes in-frame clones alone and lacks a portion of them. The sample consists of a few hundred thousand clones, roughly 87% of them appearing once. Sequencing was done on a sample of PBMCs or T cells enriched from blood (not recorded which). The receptors originated from a woman in her thirties who had recovered from COVID-19. Each CDR3 is given with its conserved first and last residue.

J: TRBJ2-5; length: 13; V: TRBV12-3/TRBV12-4; CDR3: CASSLPGGETQYF
J: TRBJ2-7; length: 13; V: TRBV2; CDR3: CASSDWQGVEQYF
J: TRBJ1-5; length: 16; V: TRBV24-1; CDR3: CATSEPQGQGNQPQHF
J: TRBJ2-1; length: 15; V: TRBV11-2; CDR3: CASSLGTGGFGEQFF
J: TRBJ2-5; length: 11; V: TRBV9; CDR3: CASSAGGTQYF
J: TRBJ2-5; length: 14; V: TRBV9; CDR3: CASSPQDRVETQYF
J: TRBJ1-4; length: 13; V: TRBV10-2; CDR3: CASQKLEGEKLFF
J: TRBJ1-1; length: 12; V: TRBV4-1; CDR3: CASSQGMGPTTF
J: TRBJ1-5; length: 17; V: TRBV15; CDR3: CATSREMGGRGDQPQHF
J: TRBJ1-1; length: 13; V: TRBV3-1/TRBV3-2; CDR3: CASSQWGGIEAFF
J: TRBJ1-4; length: 16; V: TRBV27; CDR3: CASSLWGDLNNEKLFF
J: TRBJ1-1; length: 8; V: TRBV10-1; CDR3: CANLVAFF
J: TRBJ1-1; length: 15; V: TRBV18; CDR3: CASSPWRDPNTEAFF
J: TRBJ1-5; length: 17; V: TRBV25-1; CDR3: CASNLKVWDRDNQPQHF
J: TRBJ2-1; length: 15; V: TRBV2; CDR3: CASSAAGARNNEQFF
J: TRBJ1-5; length: 14; V: TRBV28; CDR3: CASSFNRENQPQHF
J: TRBJ2-3; length: 15; V: TRBV4-3; CDR3: CASSQGRERTDTQYF
J: TRBJ2-7; length: 16; V: TRBV13; CDR3: CASSLVTSGYSYEQYF
J: TRBJ2-1; length: 16; V: TRBV11-3; CDR3: CASSPGADVSYNEQFF
J: TRBJ2-1; length: 17; V: TRBV5-1; CDR3: CASSFGGAPSSYNEQFF
J: TRBJ1-1; length: 16; V: TRBV6-2/TRBV6-3; CDR3: CASSYSGPPMNTEAFF
J: TRBJ2-5; length: 15; V: TRBV9; CDR3: CASSVGVAHQETQYF
J: TRBJ1-1; length: 12; V: TRBV11-2; CDR3: CASSPGATEAFF
J: TRBJ2-3; length: 14; V: TRBV25-1; CDR3: CASSEGGTTDTQYF
J: TRBJ1-5; length: 15; V: TRBV7-2; CDR3: CASSLSGVSNQPQHF